These T cell receptor beta chains were read from a single sample in a study of T-cell reconstitution after alpha-beta-depleted transplantation in children. TCRdb called the PCR reads again in MiXCR, with one record for every CDR3 protein. This sample has hundreds of thousands of distinct CDR3 sequences, with about 11% found just once. Sequences were derived from PBMCs, sampled before TCRalphabeta/CD19-depleted stem cell transplant. The origin of the receptors is a child younger than 10 with inherited bone marrow failure, due to receive a stem cell transplant. CDR3s include the opening cysteine and the closing phenylalanine or tryptophan. D genes are given only for firm matches. The size field is filled for only some rows; it gives once, few, many or a size class.

size: many; J: TRBJ2-1; V: TRBV27; D: .; DNA: TGTGCCAGCAGTCCCTCAGGGGATCACTCCTACAATGAGCAGTTCTTC; CDR3: CASSPSGDHSYNEQFF
size: many; J: TRBJ2-1; V: TRBV10-2; D: TRBD2; DNA: TGCGCCAGCAGTGTCCCACTAGCGGTAGACTCCTACAATGAGCAGTTCTTC; CDR3: CASSVPLAVDSYNEQFF
size: .; J: TRBJ1-3; V: TRBV11-2; D: TRBD1; DNA: TGTGCCAGCACCGCTCACGGGACAGGGGGCTTAGGATCTGGAAACACCATATATTTT; CDR3: CASTAHGTGGLGSGNTIYF
size: many; J: TRBJ1-2; V: TRBV9; D: .; DNA: TGTGCCAGCAGTCCACAAAAGGGGTCACACTATGGCTACACCTTC; CDR3: CASSPQKGSHYGYTF
size: few; J: TRBJ2-5; V: TRBV20-1; D: TRBD1; DNA: TGCAGTGCTGGAGGACAGGGGTCCATGTGGGAGACCCAGTACTTC; CDR3: CSAGGQGSMWETQYF
size: .; J: TRBJ2-7; V: TRBV3-1; D: .; DNA: TGTGCCTTCTGTCGAGGGTCGGGCTTCTCTGGGGCGGGCTACGAGCAGTACTTC; CDR3: CAFCRGSGFSGAGYEQYF
size: many; J: TRBJ1-2; V: TRBV20-1; D: .; DNA: TGCAGTGCTCCGACAATTGGGGGGGAGTCTAACTATGGCTACACCTTC; CDR3: CSAPTIGGESNYGYTF
size: many; J: TRBJ2-3; V: TRBV12-3/TRBV12-4; D: TRBD2; DNA: TGTGCCAGCAGTCAAACTAGCGGGAGCTGGGGGCCAGATACGCAGTATTTT; CDR3: CASSQTSGSWGPDTQYF
size: few; J: TRBJ2-3; V: TRBV19; D: TRBD1; DNA: TGTGCCAGTGGACAGGGGACAGATACGCAGTATTTT; CDR3: CASGQGTDTQYF
size: many; J: TRBJ1-1; V: TRBV29-1; D: TRBD1; DNA: TGCAGCGCAAAACAGGGGGGGAACACTGAAGCTTTCTTT; CDR3: CSAKQGGNTEAFF